The T cell receptor (beta chain) described here comes from a study of cytomegalovirus exposure and HLA in healthy donors (dated 2017 in TCRdb). About the investigation overall: An earlier analysis of around 600 of the donors reported 250 to 300 Gb of sequence data and around 120 million unique TCR beta sequences from about 179 million T cells. An early release that covered several hundred HLA-typed donors contained about 300 gigabases of sequencing data and tens of millions of unique TCR sequences. Among the roughly 390 genotyped donors, around 79% belonged to the genetic ancestry cluster associated with self-reported Caucasian donors. The aim of the study was to test whether cataloging public T cell receptors could identify signatures of past pathogen exposure. The study used immunosequencing to profile the T cell repertoires of approximately 640 subjects and linked those repertoires to cytomegalovirus serostatus. A separate validation cohort of roughly 130 different subjects was used in addition to the approximately 640-subject first cohort. High-throughput TCR immunosequencing, statistical association of individual TCRs with disease status, and machine learning were combined to predict cytomegalovirus infection status. In a later analysis, previously published TCR beta repertoires from 666 donors were re-analyzed and high-resolution HLA genotyping was added so that TCR occurrence patterns could be studied. In the later analysis, no new phenotypic data were used to find candidate immune exposures; instead, reliance was placed on TCR beta sequences and their occurrence across donors. An earlier analysis of 500 to 750 of the donors applied high-throughput TCR beta sequencing to assess whether each TCR beta V gene segment acted as functional or pseudogenic. Donor age, sex, ethnicity and CMV serostatus were collected together with the repertoire data. Genome-wide SNP genotypes for about 65% of the roughly 700 donors were used in a later genetic analysis, which treated that subset as a discovery cohort. All discovery cohort repertoires had been generated using a single sequencing platform. Class I and class II HLA loci were covered by the typing at four-digit resolution. The number of typed donors differed by locus: about 620-630 for A, B, C, DRB1 and DQB1; 500 to 550 for DQA1; 606 for DPA1; and around 470 for DPB1. Roughly five DR-DQ haplotypes were treated as single units for association and clustering because of strong linkage in the cohort. Among some 400 genotyped donors of the cohort, an average of about 240,000 unique TCR beta nucleotide sequences was sequenced per donor, of which 15% to 20% were non-productive. What the authors observed across the whole study: A later analysis found that TCR association rates varied across HLA loci, with DRB1 alleles showing the most associated TCRs and HLA-C alleles the fewest. According to a later analysis, most CMV-associated TCR beta chains appeared to be HLA-restricted, and the HLA associations seemed to be driven largely by CMV exposure. The study gave a list of about 170 TCR beta chains associated with cytomegalovirus. In an earlier analysis of around 600 of the donors, most TCR beta V segments appeared in productive rearrangements about 90% or about 30% of the time, broadly matching IMGT annotations. Assigning TCR associations to individual alleles was difficult when HLA alleles, especially DR and DQ, strongly co-occurred. Compared with equally common non-associated chains, HLA-associated TCR beta chains in a later analysis were more clonally expanded and had lower generation probabilities. At a false discovery rate of 0.05, a later analysis linked fewer than 20,000 TCR beta sequences to specific HLA alleles. A later genetic analysis associated a missense DCLRE1C variant with V-gene and J-gene trimming of TCR beta chains, and an independent cohort replicated the association. Because counts were too low, approximately 15 rarely observed V segments, including chromosome 9 orphons, were excluded from the earlier analysis of fewer than 650 of the donors. HLA typing was unavailable for some donors at each locus, so association tests used only the typed subset. The sequencing pipeline was judged likely to have produced a cluster of highly shared sequence variants as a technical artifact. A later genetic analysis reported fewer N-insertions in productive TCRs among donors in an Asian-associated ancestry cluster than the roughly 700-donor mean. A further reported finding was that TCR beta sequences accurately predicted the HLA-A and HLA-B alleles for most subjects in the first cohort. This cohort had only TCR beta chains sequenced, and the lack of alpha or paired-chain data limited which features could be detected. A few of the identified cytomegalovirus-associated TCR beta chains were confirmed in vitro to be specific for cytomegalovirus antigens. Cytomegalovirus status was reported to be diagnosed by the classifier with high specificity and sensitivity in both the original and validation cohorts. Most TCR sequences were observed very rarely across donors, whereas some public TCRs were present in many individuals. Roughly uniform sequencing depth across donors was assumed in presence/absence analyses, although this assumption may not hold. Immune exposure information for the cohort was limited to CMV serostatus. Correlated functional status among segregating V segments might reflect linkage disequilibrium, but an unknown experimental factor could not be ruled out. Several of the top co-occurrence clusters appeared to be linked to parvovirus B19, influenza, CMV and Epstein-Barr virus, according to a later analysis. It was suggested by the authors that the approach could potentially be generalized to other disease states and immunological phenotypes. The 87-base-pair reads could not distinguish some IMGT-functional V segments, including TRBV6-2 and TRBV6-3, so those segments were excluded.

On this clone: The antigen it binds to is not known. Per-base qualities were not stored, and no clone one base away is much larger.

The cohort comprised some 700 healthy bone marrow donors. Cohort members were all nominally healthy when sampled, although unrecorded immune exposures were likely present. The donor tested CMV seropositive and was one of the 289 seropositive cohort members. Each donor provided a peripheral blood sample, and peripheral blood mononuclear cells were used for TCR beta sequencing. The Qiagen DNeasy Blood Extraction Kit was used to extract genomic DNA from the blood cell samples. Library construction relied on the immunoSEQ multiplex PCR assay. A mixture of 60 forward primers for TCR Vbeta segments and 13 reverse primers for TCR Jbeta segments was used in the multiplex PCR. Amplification of the CDR3 region of rearranged TCR beta genes was performed with a multiplex PCR assay on genomic DNA. The Illumina HiSeq System was used to sequence the amplified TCR beta libraries as 87-base-pair reads. From the authors' description of their analysis: A later analysis tallied 75 million to 85 million unique TCR beta chains across the 666 repertoires, and about 12 million of those chains were shared by two or more donors. To remove PCR and sequencing errors, raw reads were error-corrected and collapsed into unique sequences using a nearest-neighbor algorithm that merged closely related sequences. To assign V, D and J gene segments, CDR3 sequences were aligned to IMGT reference sequences. For a sequence to be retained, at least a six-nucleotide match to both a V gene segment and a J gene segment was required. Rearrangements were classified as productive when the CDR3 lacked stop codons and remained in frame with V and J, and all other rearrangements were classified as non-productive. Following IMGT convention, CDR3 was defined as the stretch from the second conserved V-encoded cysteine up to the conserved J-encoded phenylalanine. The earlier analysis of 587 of the donors excluded sequences that lacked an unambiguous match to a single V gene segment. In an earlier analysis of more than 500 of the donors, a V segment was called functional when productive rearrangements were above 56.7%, and segregating when the standard deviation between donors exceeded 5%. A statistical classification framework was built to diagnose cytomegalovirus status from the catalog of TCR beta chain sequences. In a later analysis, TCR nucleotide sequences were compared against IMGT/GENE-DB human TR gene sequences so that V and J genes could be assigned. In a later analysis, CDR3 sequences and most-parsimonious VDJ recombination scenarios were assigned using the TCRdist pipeline. In a later analysis, each TCR beta chain was defined by its CDR3 amino acid sequence together with its V-gene family, and reads lacking a unique V-gene family were excluded. In a later analysis, approximately 640 highly shared, low-generation-probability nucleotide sequences were removed to address suspected cross-contamination and a sequencing artifact. For each public chain, a later analysis derived a clonal expansion index from normalized ranks of inferred template counts within each repertoire. A later analysis computed generation probabilities with a VDJ recombination model fitted to out-of-frame rearrangements, and checked the results against IGoR. A later analysis scored TCR-TCR, TCR-HLA and TCR-CMV co-occurrence with hypergeometric tests, applying a repertoire-size bias correction to TCR pairs. False discovery rates were estimated in a later analysis by permuting HLA or CMV assignments 20 times. In a later analysis, co-occurring TCRs were grouped using DBSCAN, and TCRdist sequence similarity was added for clustering within HLA-allele-positive subsets. For co-occurrence clustering, repertoires with fewer than 30,000 or more than 120,000 public chains were excluded, along with about five repertoires with anomalous nucleotide sharing. TCRdb mirrors the immuneACCESS table, restricted to in-frame sequences. Some clones are absent from its copies; in checked studies, under half trace to an unresolved V gene, and the reason for the others is unknown. The DNA was the basis for D and trimming; V, J and clone size are from that table. In this sample the table shows fewer than 200,000 clones, approximately 78% of which occur a single time. Jointly, the top ten make up approximately 0.87% of the sample.

CDR1 and CDR2 are drawn from the germline V gene (reference sequence): PRHDT, FYEKMQ. The CDR3 runs 13 residues from the cysteine to the phenylalanine. Only CDR3 DNA remains: 39 bases, in frame from the first base. V is reduced by 0 bases and J by 8 bases, leaving a spacing of 8 bases between them. The sequence was obtained from a girl aged 2 to 9 in good health and CMV-seropositive. The sequenced sample consisted of PBMCs. Recombination connected TRBV13 to TRBJ1-5; the D gene assignment is ambiguous. The CDR3 in this case is CASSLGRFKPQHF. The DNA is as follows: TGTGCCAGCAGCTTAGGGCGGTTTAAGCCCCAGCATTTT.